The rows below give T cell receptor beta chains drawn from one sample of a study of T cell responses to AZD1222 COVID-19 vaccine. Using immunoSEQ multiplex PCR, the repertoire was profiled, and TCRdb retains in-frame clones only, with some absent. The sample shows some 180,000 clones, 92% of them seen only once. The sequencing used peripheral blood, collected on day 0 of AZD1222 vaccination. These TCRs come from an adult in good health. The CDR3 runs from the conserved cysteine through the conserved F or W. Fields, in order: V gene, J gene, clone size, D gene, CDR3 protein, CDR3 DNA. D genes are given only for firm matches. Not every row has a clone size; where given, it reads once, few, many or a size class.

TRBV3-1/TRBV3-2	TRBJ2-4	.	.	CASSQPTRVGTIQYF	TGTGCCAGCAGCCAACCCACCAGAGTCGGGACCATTCAGTACTTC
TRBV12-3/TRBV12-4	TRBJ1-2	.	.	CASSLQGYYGYTF	TGTGCCAGCAGTTTGCAGGGCTACTATGGCTACACCTTC
TRBV25-1	TRBJ1-6	.	TRBD1	CASSDWGTVRSPLHF	TGTGCCAGCAGTGATTGGGGGACAGTTCGTTCACCCCTCCACTTT
TRBV4-3	TRBJ1-1	.	.	CASSQVGSNTEAFF	TGCGCCAGCAGCCAAGTGGGCTCGAACACTGAAGCTTTCTTT
TRBV29-1	TRBJ1-2	.	.	CSVPEDGYTF	TGCAGCGTTCCTGAGGATGGCTACACCTTC
TRBV6-2/TRBV6-3	TRBJ2-3	.	TRBD1	CASSYNRDRSSTDTQYF	TGTGCCAGCAGTTATAACAGGGACAGGTCTAGCACAGATACGCAGTATTTT
TRBV6-5	TRBJ1-4	.	TRBD1	CASKGGQGYEKLFF	TGTGCCAGCAAGGGGGGACAGGGCTATGAAAAACTGTTTTTT
TRBV2	TRBJ2-3	.	.	CASSRSGDTQYF	TGTGCCAGCAGTCGCTCGGGGGATACGCAGTATTTT
TRBV6-5	TRBJ2-1	few	TRBD1	CASQGLTGDNEQFF	TGTGCCTCCCAGGGGTTGACAGGGGATAATGAGCAGTTCTTC
TRBV27	TRBJ1-1	.	.	CASSPPGDTEAFF	TGTGCCAGCAGCCCCCCAGGGGACACTGAAGCTTTCTTT
TRBV6-5	TRBJ2-2	.	.	CASSYLTTGELFF	TGTGCCAGCAGTTACTTGACCACCGGGGAGCTGTTTTTT
TRBV10-3	TRBJ1-1	.	TRBD1	CAISVGGGGNTEAFF	TGTGCCATCTCTGTTGGAGGGGGCGGGAACACTGAAGCTTTCTTT
TRBV20-1	TRBJ1-5	.	.	CSPGGNQPQHF	TGCAGTCCTGGGGGTAATCAGCCCCAGCATTTT
TRBV10-3	TRBJ1-6	once	.	CAISESQSSYNSPLHF	TGTGCCATCAGTGAGTCCCAGAGCTCCTATAATTCACCCCTCCACTTT
TRBV7-9	TRBJ1-2	.	.	CASSLPVNYGYTF	TGTGCCAGCAGCTTACCGGTAAACTATGGCTACACCTTC
TRBV4-2	TRBJ1-1	.	.	CASSLGGRNTEAFF	TGTGCCAGCAGCCTGGGGGGTCGAAACACTGAAGCTTTCTTT
TRBV4-1	TRBJ1-4	.	.	CASSQDLRTATNEKLFF	TGCGCCAGCAGCCAAGATCTAAGGACTGCAACTAATGAAAAACTGTTTTTT
TRBV10-3	TRBJ2-5	.	TRBD2	CAISGTSGGQETQYF	TGTGCCATCAGCGGGACTAGCGGGGGTCAAGAGACCCAGTACTTC
TRBV12-3/TRBV12-4	TRBJ1-1	.	.	CASSFSTEAFF	TGTGCCAGCAGTTTCAGTACTGAAGCTTTCTTT
TRBV19	TRBJ1-2	.	.	CASSIEGYGYTF	TGTGCCAGTAGTATCGAGGGTTACGGCTACACCTTC
TRBV5-1	TRBJ1-3	.	.	CASSTPGSGNTIYF	TGCGCCAGCAGCACCCCGGGCTCTGGAAACACCATATATTTT
TRBV3-1/TRBV3-2	TRBJ2-5	.	.	CASSLNILPPYF	TGTGCCAGCAGCCTCAATATCCTTCCTCCATACTTC
TRBV24-1	TRBJ2-5	.	.	CATSRPGDQETQYF	TGTGCCACCAGTAGACCGGGCGACCAAGAGACCCAGTACTTC
TRBV4-2	TRBJ2-7	.	.	CASSQDSRGRPSYEQYF	TGTGCCAGCAGCCAAGATTCGCGGGGGCGACCCTCCTACGAGCAGTACTTC
TRBV27	TRBJ2-6	.	.	CASSPPGANVLTF	TGTGCCAGCAGCCCTCCTGGGGCCAACGTCCTGACTTTC
TRBV9	TRBJ2-5	few	.	CASSVEASDETQYF	TGTGCCAGCAGCGTAGAGGCTAGTGATGAGACCCAGTACTTC
TRBV4-2	TRBJ2-6	.	.	CASSQEGQGVSGANVLTF	TGTGCCAGCAGCCAAGAAGGCCAGGGCGTCTCTGGGGCCAACGTCCTGACTTTC
TRBV3-1/TRBV3-2	TRBJ1-1	.	.	CASSPSGGLGTEAFF	TGTGCCAGCAGCCCAAGCGGGGGGCTTGGTACTGAAGCTTTCTTT
TRBV7-2	TRBJ2-5	.	.	CASSLELLGSQETQYF	TGTGCCAGCAGCTTAGAGCTGCTAGGGTCCCAAGAGACCCAGTACTTC
TRBV5-4	TRBJ1-1	.	TRBD1	CASSLGQGVTEAFF	TGTGCCAGCAGCTTGGGACAGGGGGTCACTGAAGCTTTCTTT
TRBV6-1	TRBJ1-1	.	.	CASSEHLTEAFF	TGTGCCAGCAGTGAACATCTCACTGAAGCTTTCTTT
TRBV7-2	TRBJ1-2	.	.	CASSLVLDRSYGYTF	TGTGCCAGCAGCTTAGTCCTCGACCGTTCGTATGGCTACACCTTC
TRBV5-1	TRBJ2-1	.	.	CASSLVANSYNEQFF	TGCGCCAGCAGCTTGGTGGCAAACTCCTACAATGAGCAGTTCTTC